The 6 T cell receptor beta chains below all came from one sample that was sequenced in a study of T cell responses to AZD1222 COVID-19 vaccine. Produced via immunoSEQ multiplex PCR; TCRdb's table is partial and in-frame only. Counted here are 140,000 to 150,000 clones, about 89% occurring once; the ten biggest clones make up roughly 7.1%. The sample was peripheral blood, taken 28 days after the second dose of the MenACWY control vaccine. The origin of the receptors is an adult who received the MenACWY meningococcal vaccine as a control.

This rearrangement joins TRBV5-8 to TRBJ1-1; TRBD1 matches at 7 bases. Trimming cost V 4 bases and J 1 base; bases outside gene matches: 4. The CDR3 runs 14 residues. Per germline, CDR1 SGHTS and CDR2 YDEGEE. The CDR3 reads CASSRTGPNTEAFF. CDR3 bases: TGTGCCAGCAGCAGGACAGGTCCGAACACTGAAGCTTTCTTT.

The CDR3 protein is CASSSQRGTGGTYEQYF. The CDR3 coding sequence is TGTGCCAGTAGTTCCCAGAGGGGGACAGGGGGAACCTACGAGCAGTACTTC. This chain joins TRBV19 and TRBJ2-7; 11 positions agree with TRBD1. Germline V gene sequence: CDR1 LNHDA, CDR2 SQIVND (reference sequence). The CDR3 is 17 amino acids. V trimming: 5 bases; J trimming: 2 bases; junction bases outside the gene matches: 11.

The chain recombines TRBV7-2 with TRBJ2-7; D gene unclear. Trimming pared 2 bases from V and 3 bases from J, leaving 11 bases between. This CDR3 comprises 14 residues. The germline V gene has CDR1 SGHTA and CDR2 FQGNSA. The CDR3 reads CASSLTADSYEQYF. The CDR3 DNA reads as TGTGCCAGCAGCTTAACAGCTGATAGCTACGAGCAGTACTTC.

This sequence joins TRBV3-1 (or the pseudogene TRBV3-2) and TRBJ2-7; a weak D match, TRBD2 (5 bases). CDR3 length: 15 amino acids. Germline V CDR1 and CDR2: LGHDT, YNNKEL (reference sequence). The germline V and J ends were trimmed by 4 bases and 3 bases, with 16 bases remaining between them. The CDR3 region is CASSPRQTSFYEQYF. CDR3 nucleotides: TGTGCCAGCAGCCCAAGGCAAACTAGTTTCTACGAGCAGTACTTC.

The chain uses TRBV6-2 or TRBV6-3 and TRBJ2-6; D unclear. CDR1 and CDR2 (germline): MNHEY, SVGEGT. Between the trimmed V and J ends, which lost 5 bases and 4 bases, there was a span of 18 bases. This CDR3 comprises 17 residues. CDR3 nucleotide sequence: TGTGCCAGCAGTACCAACCCACCCGGGCCGGGGGCCAACGTCCTGACTTTC. It yields the protein CASSTNPPGPGANVLTF.

V is TRBV11-2 and J is TRBJ2-7; 7 bases are a match to TRBD1. Germline V gene sequence: CDR1 SGHAT, CDR2 FQNNGV. Germline trimming cut 6 bases from V and 0 bases from J; bases unmatched to any gene: 11. This CDR3 contains 16 residues. This chain's CDR3 is CASRGEGAGSSYEQYF. The CDR3, as DNA: TGTGCCAGCAGAGGTGAGGGGGCAGGGAGCTCCTACGAGCAGTACTTC.